The source of this T cell receptor beta chain is a study of cytomegalovirus exposure and HLA in healthy donors (TCRdb year 2017). Concerning the study at large: In an earlier analysis of 550 to 750 of the donors, 250 to 300 Gb of sequence data and 95 million to 130 million unique TCR beta sequences from about 190 million T cells were reported. The study aimed to test whether cataloging public T cell receptors could reveal signatures of past pathogen exposure. Four to six DR-DQ haplotypes were handled as single units for association and clustering, since linkage in the cohort was strong. Approximately 300 gigabases of sequencing data and 91 million or so unique TCR sequences made up an early release that covered approximately 700 HLA-typed donors. Donor age, sex, ethnicity and CMV serostatus were collected together with the repertoire data. All discovery cohort repertoires had been generated using a single sequencing platform. A later genetic analysis used genome-wide SNP genotypes for about three fifths of the 666 donors, treating that subset as a discovery cohort. A separate validation cohort of 100 to 150 different subjects was used in addition to the 666-subject first cohort. Both class I and class II loci were covered by HLA typing, at four-digit resolution. The number of typed donors differed by locus: roughly 620-630 for A, B, C, DRB1 and DQB1; some 540 for DQA1; approximately 610 for DPA1; and some 430 for DPB1. Among a few hundred genotyped donors of the cohort, an average of around 240,000 unique TCR beta nucleotide sequences were sequenced per donor, around 18% of them non-productive. The later analysis used no new phenotypic data to find candidate immune exposures, relying instead on TCR beta sequences and their occurrence across donors. The study combined high-throughput TCR immunosequencing, statistical association of individual TCRs with disease status, and machine learning to predict cytomegalovirus infection status. The T cell repertoires of 670 or so subjects were profiled by immunosequencing and related to cytomegalovirus serostatus. Among the 398 genotyped donors, under 90% belonged to the genetic ancestry cluster associated with self-reported Caucasian donors. To study patterns of TCR occurrence, a later analysis re-analyzed previously published TCR beta repertoires from 700 or so donors and added high-resolution HLA genotyping. An earlier analysis of 500 to 650 of the donors applied high-throughput TCR beta sequencing to assess whether each TCR beta V gene segment acted as functional or pseudogenic. Overall results and qualifications from the work: Immune exposure information for the cohort was limited to CMV serostatus. Because the 87-base-pair reads could not distinguish some IMGT-functional V segments, including TRBV6-2 and TRBV6-3, those segments were excluded. A cluster of highly shared sequence variants was judged likely to represent a technical artifact of the sequencing pipeline. Linkage disequilibrium might explain the correlated functional status among segregating V segments, but an unknown experimental factor could not be excluded. Because HLA typing was missing for some donors at each locus, association tests included only the typed subset. The classifier was reported to diagnose cytomegalovirus status with high specificity and sensitivity in both the original and validation cohorts. According to a later analysis, TCR association rates differed among HLA loci, with DRB1 alleles showing the most associated TCRs and HLA-C alleles showing the fewest. Several of the top co-occurrence clusters appeared to be linked to parvovirus B19, influenza, CMV and Epstein-Barr virus, according to a later analysis. In a later analysis, HLA-associated TCR beta chains showed more clonal expansion and lower generation probabilities than non-associated chains that were equally common. The authors suggested that the approach could potentially be extended to other disease states and immunological phenotypes. Sequencing depth was assumed to be roughly uniform across donors in the presence/absence analyses, though that assumption may not hold. In a later genetic analysis, fewer N-insertions in productive TCRs were reported among donors in an Asian-associated ancestry cluster than the roughly 700-donor mean. In an earlier analysis of around 600 of the donors, most TCR beta V segments were observed in productive rearrangements about 90% or about 30% of the time, broadly matching IMGT annotations. In vitro tests confirmed that a few of the cytomegalovirus-associated TCR beta chains recognize cytomegalovirus antigens. Most TCR sequences were seen in very few donors, while some public TCRs were found in many individuals. In a later analysis, most CMV-associated TCR beta chains were found to appear HLA-restricted, with HLA associations seemingly driven largely by CMV exposure. Only TCR beta chains were sequenced in this cohort, and the absence of alpha or paired-chain data limited detectable features. When HLA alleles, especially DR and DQ, strongly co-occurred, TCR associations were difficult to assign to individual alleles. A later genetic analysis associated a missense DCLRE1C variant with V-gene and J-gene trimming of TCR beta chains, and an independent cohort replicated the association. At a false discovery rate of 0.05, a later analysis linked 15,000 to 20,000 TCR beta sequences to specific HLA alleles. In the study, approximately 160 TCR beta chains were listed as associated with cytomegalovirus. A further reported finding was that TCR beta sequences accurately predicted the HLA-A and HLA-B alleles for most subjects in the first cohort. The earlier analysis of around 600 of the donors excluded 15 to 20 rarely observed V segments, including chromosome 9 orphons, because counts were too low.

On this clone: Its antigen remains undetermined.

The cohort comprised some 730 healthy bone marrow donors. All cohort members were sampled while nominally healthy, although unrecorded immune exposures were likely present. The donor was CMV seronegative and was included in the group of hundreds of seronegative cohort members. A peripheral blood sample was provided by each donor, and peripheral blood mononuclear cells were used for TCR beta sequencing. Genomic DNA was extracted from the blood cell samples with the Qiagen DNeasy Blood Extraction Kit. Library preparation was by the immunoSEQ multiplex PCR assay. For the multiplex PCR, a mixture combining 60 forward primers for TCR Vbeta segments and 13 reverse primers for TCR Jbeta segments was used. Amplification of the CDR3 region of rearranged TCR beta genes was performed with a multiplex PCR assay on genomic DNA. Amplified TCR beta libraries were sequenced as 87-base-pair reads on the Illumina HiSeq System. In the paper's pipeline: A later analysis counted about 76 million unique TCR beta chains across the 640 or so repertoires, and some 12 million of these chains were shared by at least two donors. Raw reads were error-corrected and collapsed into unique sequences with a nearest-neighbor algorithm that merged closely related sequences to remove PCR and sequencing errors. V, D and J gene segments were assigned by aligning CDR3 sequences to IMGT reference sequences. For a sequence to be retained, a match of at least six nucleotides to both a V gene segment and a J gene segment was required. A rearrangement was called productive if the CDR3 had no stop codons and remained in frame with V and J, and every other rearrangement was called non-productive. CDR3 was defined by IMGT convention, running from the second conserved V-encoded cysteine to the conserved J-encoded phenylalanine. Sequences without an unambiguous match to a single V gene segment were excluded from the earlier analysis of almost 600 of the donors. An earlier analysis of several hundred of the donors called V segments functional above 56.7% productive rearrangements and segregating when the between-donor standard deviation exceeded 5%. A statistical classification framework was built to diagnose cytomegalovirus status from the catalog of TCR beta chain sequences. In a later analysis, V and J genes were assigned by comparing TCR nucleotide sequences against IMGT/GENE-DB human TR gene sequences. Using the TCRdist pipeline, a later analysis assigned CDR3 sequences along with most-parsimonious VDJ recombination scenarios. In a later analysis, each TCR beta chain was defined by its CDR3 amino acid sequence together with its V-gene family, and reads lacking a unique V-gene family were excluded. A later analysis removed over 500 highly shared, low-generation-probability nucleotide sequences to deal with suspected cross-contamination and a sequencing artifact. In a later analysis, a clonal expansion index for each public chain was calculated from normalized within-repertoire ranks of inferred template counts. In a later analysis, generation probabilities were computed with a VDJ recombination model fitted to out-of-frame rearrangements, and the resulting probabilities were checked against IGoR. A later analysis scored TCR-TCR, TCR-HLA and TCR-CMV co-occurrence with hypergeometric tests, applying a repertoire-size bias correction to TCR pairs. In a later analysis, false discovery rates were estimated by permuting HLA or CMV assignments 20 times. In a later analysis, co-occurring TCRs were grouped using DBSCAN, and TCRdist sequence similarity was added for clustering within HLA-allele-positive subsets. For co-occurrence clustering, repertoires with fewer than 30,000 or more than 120,000 public chains were excluded, along with a handful of repertoires with anomalous nucleotide sharing. TCRdb retrieved this table from immuneACCESS and kept in-frame rearrangements only. Not all clones are present; in checked studies, unresolved V genes account for under half, and no reason is known for the remainder. V and J calls and clone size are given by that table; D and trimming were obtained from the DNA. The table held for this sample gives approximately 110,000 clones. The ten largest clonotypes hold approximately 2.6% of the sample.

Taken from the germline V gene, the CDR1 and CDR2 loops are SGHRS and YFSETQ. V loses 0 bases of germline sequence and J loses 8 bases, and the interval between the two ends is 12 bases. Inclusive of the bounding cysteine and phenylalanine, the CDR3 is 15 residues long. CDR3 DNA only is kept here, 45 bases in frame from base 1. The sequence came from a man between 25 and 39 years old in good health and CMV-seronegative. The specimen was PBMCs. The chain was built from TRBV5-1 and TRBJ1-6; the D gene is perhaps TRBD1, from 5 matching bases. The CDR3: CASSLAGLEDSPLHF. The DNA sequence is as follows: TGCGCCAGCAGCTTGGCAGGGTTAGAAGATTCACCCCTCCACTTT.